This TCR beta chain was recorded in a study of molecular identifiers for immune sequencing clone quantification. Germline V gives CDR1 SEHNR, CDR2 FQNEAQ (reference sequence). This CDR3 has 18 residues. Trimming stripped 5 bases from V and 1 base from J, with 20 bases between. TCRdb passed the PCR reads through MiXCR, listing each CDR3 protein once. In the table there are about 35,000 distinct CDR3 sequences, 15% to 20% of which are singletons. The count of this clonotype is one. A much larger clone differs by one base, so this may be a read error. The receptor was isolated from a human donor in good health. Some libraries in this study had Jurkat cell RNA spiked in. The chain carries TRBV7-9 and TRBJ2-2; D gene uncertain. Sequences were obtained from naive CD8+ T cells from blood, with Jurkat cell RNA spiked in. The subset is: FACS-sorted CD8+CD4-CCR7+CD45RA+ naive T cells. CDR3 bases: TGTGCCAGCAGCGTGGGTGAATCTTGGGCAGAGAACACCGGGGAGCTGTTTTTT. It specifies CASSVGESWAENTGELFF.